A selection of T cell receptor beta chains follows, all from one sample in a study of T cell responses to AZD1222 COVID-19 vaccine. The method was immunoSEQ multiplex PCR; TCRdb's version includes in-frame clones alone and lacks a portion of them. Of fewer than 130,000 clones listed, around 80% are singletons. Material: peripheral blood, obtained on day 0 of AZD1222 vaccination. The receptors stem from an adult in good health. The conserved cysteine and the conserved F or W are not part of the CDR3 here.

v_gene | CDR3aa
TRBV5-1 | ASSLELAAHNEQF
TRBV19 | ASSMGQRITNEKLF
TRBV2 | ASSEGGGNEKLF
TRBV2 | ASRTDKNIQY
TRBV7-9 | ASSRHAYMTGEDGYT
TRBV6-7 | ASRALHRETQY
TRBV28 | ASSSLWGENSPLH
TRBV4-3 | ASSQVVSGGYNEQF
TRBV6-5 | ASSLRPGELF
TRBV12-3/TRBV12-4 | ATSGGLSYEQY
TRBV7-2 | ASSDTSAINEQF
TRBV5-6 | ASSLLGQGYGYT
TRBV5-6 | ASSPLTGLRTEAF
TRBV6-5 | ASRSTGFGYT
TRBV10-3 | AISGSWDSNTGELF
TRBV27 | ASSAPDTLGFNEQF
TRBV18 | ASSSRQGASYEQY